These 24 T cell receptor beta chains share one sample of origin, sequenced in a study of PD-L1 blockade in urothelial cancer. Using immunoSEQ multiplex PCR, the repertoire was profiled, and TCRdb retains in-frame clones only, with some absent. Here the sample spans over 100,000 clones, around 85% being singletons. Time point meaning: pretreatment peripheral blood. Specimen: PBMCs, collected around atezolizumab (anti-PD-L1) treatment. Receptors were obtained from a man aged 50-60 years with urothelial cancer.

J is TRBJ1-4 and V is TRBV5-1; 7 bases match TRBD1. The CDR3 is 15 residues long. Germline loops: CDR1 SGHRS, CDR2 YFSETQ. After removal of 0 bases from V and 4 bases from J, the junction contained 3 bases not matched to a gene. The chain's CDR3 is CASSLARGINEKLFF. In nucleotides, the CDR3 is TGCGCCAGCAGCTTGGCCAGGGGGATTAATGAAAAACTGTTTTTT. Using reference TRBV5-1 and TRBJ1-4 for the parts outside the CDR3, the full variable domain is KAGVTQTPRYLIKTRGQQVTLSCSPISGHRSVSWYQQTPGQGLQFLFEYFSETQRNKGNFPGRFSGRQFSNSRSEMNVSTLELGDSALYLCASSLARGINEKLFFGSGTQLSVL.

V usage is TRBV7-8 and J usage is TRBJ2-5; D is uncertain. CDR3 length: 15 residues. The germline CDR1 and CDR2 sequences are SGHVS and FQNEAQ. The V end was cut by 7 bases, the J end by 3 bases, with 18 bases between. The CDR3 loop is CASTRVRRVEETQYF. The CDR3 region has the DNA TGTGCCAGCACCCGTGTACGACGGGTGGAAGAGACCCAGTACTTC.

The genes are TRBV6-5 and TRBJ2-1; TRBD2 matches at 8 bases. The germline V gene has CDR1 MNHEY and CDR2 SVGAGI. V dropped 4 bases and J dropped 6; count of bases not matched to a gene: 8. The CDR3 is 15 residues long. CDR3 sequence reads: CASSFGGSGTNEQFF. The CDR3 nucleotides are TGTGCCAGCAGTTTCGGAGGTAGCGGGACCAATGAGCAGTTCTTC.

The chain is built from TRBV15 and TRBJ2-1; TRBD1 is a possible D gene (6 bases). Germline-derived CDR1 and CDR2 are LNHNV and YYDKDF (reference sequence). The CDR3 is 14 residues long. Trimming cost V 0 bases and J 9 bases, with 12 bases left between them. Here the CDR3 reads CATSRDWTESEQFF. The DNA for the CDR3 is TGTGCCACCAGCAGAGATTGGACAGAGAGTGAGCAGTTCTTC. Full variable domain (rest looked up from reference TRBV15 and TRBJ2-1): DAMVIQNPRYQVTQFGKPVTLSCSQTLNHNVMYWYQQKSSQAPKLLFHYYDKDFNNEADTPDNFQSRRPNTSFCFLDIRSPGLGDTAMYLCATSRDWTESEQFFGPGTRLTVL.

V is TRBV5-1 and J is TRBJ2-3; the D gene is possibly TRBD2 (5 bases). V shed 7 bases and J shed 0 bases, with 12 bases lying between them. The CDR3 is 14 residues long. Germline CDR1 and CDR2: SGHRS and YFSETQ. The CDR3 loop reads CASRTRPSTDTQYF. The DNA of the CDR3 is TGCGCCAGCCGTACTAGGCCTAGCACAGATACGCAGTATTTT.

This chain connects TRBV4-2 to TRBJ2-1, with TRBD2 as a possible D gene (7 bases). Per germline, CDR1 LGHNA and CDR2 YNFKEQ. The CDR3 loop spans 17 amino acids. Trimming removed 3 bases from V and 3 bases from J, with 18 bases in between. The CDR3 DNA follows: TGTGCCAGCAGCCATCCTTTAGGGGGGGAAAACTACAATGAGCAGTTCTTC. As protein: CASSHPLGGENYNEQFF.

The gene calls are TRBV5-1 and TRBJ1-1, with D hard to call. The CDR3 is 17 residues long. Germline V gives CDR1 SGHRS, CDR2 YFSETQ. The V end was cut by 1 base, the J end by 1 base, with 17 bases between. The chain's CDR3 is CASSLTATSTANTEAFF. CDR3 coding DNA: TGCGCCAGCAGCTTGACAGCTACCTCCACGGCGAACACTGAAGCTTTCTTT.

The chain uses TRBV25-1 and TRBJ2-1; no clear D gene. V shed 6 bases and J shed 2 bases, with 11 bases lying between them. Germline CDR1 and CDR2: MGHDK and SYGVNS. This CDR3 comprises 14 residues. CDR3 residues: CASSSSGAYNEQFF. CDR3 DNA sequence: TGTGCCAGCAGCTCTAGTGGCGCCTACAATGAGCAGTTCTTC.

The rearrangement uses TRBV9 and TRBJ2-1, with D maybe TRBD1 (6 bases). V shed 4 bases and J shed 9 bases, with 17 bases lying between them. Germline lookup yields CDR1 SGDLS and CDR2 YYNGEE. The CDR3 sequence is 14 residues long. CDR3 sequence (DNA): TGTGCCAGCAGCTCAGGGGACCCACCGGGTGAGCAGTTCTTC. Protein product: CASSSGDPPGEQFF.

The chain employs TRBV7-2 and TRBJ2-1; TRBD2 agrees at 13 bases. There are 14 residues in the CDR3. The V and J ends lost 5 bases and 8 bases, in that order; junction bases with no gene match: 3. The germline gives CDR1 SGHTA, CDR2 FQGNSA. The CDR3 loop is CASSATSGRYEQFF. CDR3 nucleotides: TGTGCCAGCAGCGCGACTAGCGGGAGGTATGAGCAGTTCTTC.

The chain links TRBV7-9 to TRBJ2-6, with D maybe TRBD2 (5 bases). This CDR3 is built from 15 residues. Germline assignment: CDR1 SEHNR and CDR2 FQNEAQ (reference sequence). Trimming removed 4 bases from V and 0 bases from J, with 7 bases in between. The CDR3 coding sequence is TGTGCCAGCAGCTGGGAGAGCTCTGGGGCCAACGTCCTGACTTTC. Translating it yields CASSWESSGANVLTF. Based on the CDR3 plus reference TRBV7-9 and TRBJ2-6, the full variable domain is DTGVSQNPRHKITKRGQNVTFRCDPISEHNRLYWYRQTLGQGPEFLTYFQNEAQLEKSRLLSDRFSAERPKGSFSTLEIQRTEQGDSAMYLCASSWESSGANVLTFGAGSRLTVL.

The J gene is TRBJ1-1, the V gene TRBV7-9, with D hard to call. The CDR3 is made up of 12 amino acids. V lost 3 bases and J 11 bases, leaving 13 bases between the germline ends. Germline V gene sequence: CDR1 SEHNR, CDR2 FQNEAQ (reference sequence). Here the CDR3 DNA reads TGTGCCAGCAGCTTTAACCATATGGGCGCTTTCTTT. Residues: CASSFNHMGAFF.

This clone was counted once. The rearrangement joins TRBV9 to TRBJ1-2; TRBD1 matches 7 bases. CDR3 size: 13 residues. V shed 4 bases and J 3 bases; nucleotides not matched to a gene: 3. Germline assignment: CDR1 SGDLS and CDR2 YYNGEE. CDR3 in amino acids: CASSRTGDYGYTF. CDR3 in DNA: TGTGCCAGCAGCCGCACAGGGGACTATGGCTACACCTTC.

This chain links TRBV6-6 with TRBJ2-3, with 7 positions matching TRBD1. CDR3 length equals 14 residues. Germline lookup yields CDR1 MNHNY and CDR2 SVGAGI (reference sequence). Unmatched junction bases numbered 7, after V lost 6 bases and J lost 4 bases. CDR3: CASRKQGYSDTQYF. CDR3 bases: TGTGCCAGCAGGAAACAGGGGTACTCAGATACGCAGTATTTT.

The rearrangement links TRBV11-1 to TRBJ2-3; D is possibly TRBD2 (6 bases). The CDR3 contains 15 residues. Germline assignment: CDR1 SGHAT and CDR2 FQDESV (reference sequence). Trimming took 0 bases from V and 3 from J, leaving 10 bases between them. CDR3: CASSLAGSVTDTQYF. CDR3 nucleotide sequence: TGTGCCAGCAGCTTAGCCGGGAGTGTAACAGATACGCAGTATTTT.

The chain employs TRBV28 and TRBJ1-5; tentatively, D is TRBD1 (5 bases). V lost 7 bases and J 2 bases, leaving 12 bases between the germline ends. CDR3 length: 14 amino acids. Germline CDR1 and CDR2: MDHEN and SYDVKM. DNA for the CDR3: TGTGCCAGCACCGTGGGGGGGGGCAATCAGCCCCAGCATTTT. Translation: CASTVGGGNQPQHF.

This chain uses TRBV28 with TRBJ2-7; TRBD1 aligns across 7 bases. The CDR3 consists of 15 residues. CDR1 is MDHEN and CDR2 is SYDVKM in the germline V gene. Trimming removed 3 bases from V and 2 bases from J; junction bases left unmatched: 7. The CDR3 nucleotides are TGTGCCAGCAGTTTGCTGTACAGGGGTACCTACGAGCAGTACTTC. Translated, it gives CASSLLYRGTYEQYF.

This chain connects TRBV7-3 to TRBJ2-5, with 12 bases aligning to TRBD2. Germline CDR1 SGHTA, CDR2 FQGTGA. The CDR3 loop spans 15 amino acids. The V gene end was trimmed by 4 bases and the J gene end by 4 bases; junction bases not matched to a gene: 4. For the CDR3, the DNA is TGTGCCAGCAGCTCGACTAGCGGGAGTGGAGAGACCCAGTACTTC. Its translation: CASSSTSGSGETQYF.

V is TRBV30 and J is TRBJ1-1; D is unclear. The CDR3 is 13 residues long. Trimming cost V 3 bases and J 4 bases, with 12 bases left between them. From germline, CDR1 is GTSNPN and CDR2 SVGIG (reference sequence). The DNA for the CDR3 is TGTGCCTGGAGCGCATCCCAGGTCACTGAAGCTTTCTTT. Protein product: CAWSASQVTEAFF.

This clone was found once. CDR3 residues: CAWSVGLAGETDTQYF. CDR3 nucleotide sequence: TGTGCCTGGAGTGTCGGACTAGCGGGAGAGACAGATACGCAGTATTTT. The chain carries TRBV30 and TRBJ2-3; TRBD2 aligns across 13 bases. The CDR3 covers 16 residues. Germline CDR1 is GTSNPN and CDR2 is SVGIG (reference sequence). V lost 0 bases to trimming and J lost 3 bases; unmatched junction nucleotides: 3. Combining the CDR3 with reference TRBV30 and TRBJ2-3 gives the whole variable domain SQTIHQWPATLVQPVGSPLSLECTVEGTSNPNLYWYRQAAGRGLQLLFYSVGIGQISSEVPQNLSASRPQDRQFILSSKKLLLSDSGFYLCAWSVGLAGETDTQYFGPGTRLTVL.

The rearrangement links TRBV10-3 to TRBJ2-7, with 10 bases fitting TRBD2. Germline lookup yields CDR1 ENHRY and CDR2 SYGVKD. V trimming: 4 bases; J trimming: 5 bases; junction bases outside the gene matches: 2. This CDR3 region has 13 residues. CDR3 sequence (DNA): TGTGCCATCAGTGGGCTAGCGGGAGACGAGCAGTACTTC. Its translation is CAISGLAGDEQYF.

The CDR3 DNA follows: TGTGCCAGCTCACCAAGGCGGGACACAGATACGCAGTATTTT. Its translation: CASSPRRDTDTQYF. The V and J genes are TRBV18 and TRBJ2-3; perhaps TRBD2 as D (6 bases). Germline values: CDR1 KGHSH, CDR2 LQKENI. The CDR3 extends over 14 amino acids. V was pared by 2 bases and J by 2 bases, with 8 bases between. Complete variable domain (other parts from reference TRBV18 and TRBJ2-3): NAGVMQNPRHLVRRRGQEARLRCSPMKGHSHVYWYRQLPEEGLKFMVYLQKENIIDESGMPKERFSAEFPKEGPSILRIQQVVRGDSAAYFCASSPRRDTDTQYFGPGTRLTVL.

This rearrangement joins TRBV9 to TRBJ2-2, with 13 nucleotides matching TRBD2. Germline-derived CDR1 and CDR2 are SGDLS and YYNGEE. The CDR3 is made up of 17 amino acids. The ends lost 4 bases at V and 6 bases at J; junction bases unmatched: 9. The CDR3 is CASSKLSGLAGPGELFF. The CDR3 DNA reads as TGTGCCAGCAGCAAATTATCGGGACTAGCGGGACCCGGGGAGCTGTTTTTT.

This rearrangement joins TRBV7-6 to TRBJ2-5, with 12 bases aligning to TRBD2. The better agreement between TRBJ2-7 and the DNA end casts doubt on the J call. CDR3 length: 15 residues. Germline-derived CDR1 and CDR2 are SGHVS and FNYEAQ. CDR3: CASSTGLAGRDEQYF. DNA of the CDR3: TGTGCCAGCAGCACCGGACTAGCGGGACGGGACGAGCAGTACTTC.